Each of the 24 T cell receptor beta chains below was sequenced from the same sample in a study of T cells in Graves' hyperthyroidism and ophthalmopathy. RNA transcripts served as the template for amplifying TCR beta CDR3 regions. First-round RT-PCR of the TCR CDR3 relied on the HTBI primer set. TCRdb used MiXCR to reprocess the multiplex PCR reads, holding one entry per CDR3 protein. The sample holds about 510,000 distinct CDR3 sequences; 40% to 50% are singletons and the top ten take about two fifths. The sample taken for sequencing was peripheral blood or thyroid tissue (not recorded which). Receptor source: an adult woman with Graves' disease, either hyperthyroidism or ophthalmopathy (not recorded which).

This sequence joins TRBV9 and TRBJ1-1, with D hard to call. This CDR3 is 14 amino acids long. Germline lookup yields CDR1 SGDLS and CDR2 YYNGEE. V lost 4 bases to trimming and J lost 5 bases, with 15 bases between them. DNA of the CDR3: TGTGCCAGCAGCACACGAGCGGTAGCGACTGAAGCTTTCTTT. Amino acids: CASSTRAVATEAFF.

This rearrangement joins TRBV7-2 to TRBJ1-1; TRBD1 matches 7 bases. Per the germline V gene, CDR1 is SGHTA and CDR2 is FQGNSA. The CDR3 consists of 13 residues. J was trimmed by 5 bases and V by 6 bases; bases with no gene match: 6. The CDR3 sequence is CASSRDRETEAFF. DNA of the CDR3: TGTGCCAGCAGTCGTGACAGGGAAACTGAAGCTTTCTTT.

The chain uses TRBV2 and TRBJ1-2; unclear D gene. The end of the DNA aligns better with TRBJ2-4, so the J call may be wrong. Per the germline V gene, CDR1 is SNHLY and CDR2 is FYNNEI. This CDR3 has 13 residues. CDR3 nucleotide sequence: TGTGCCAGCAGTGTCCGCATCCGTAACATTCAGTACTTC. Residues: CASSVRIRNIQYF.

This clonotype was observed a single time. V gene TRBV2 combines with J gene TRBJ2-3; the D call may be TRBD1 or TRBD2 (5 bases each). This CDR3 has 13 amino acids. The germline CDR1 and CDR2 sequences are SNHLY and FYNNEI. V was pared by 8 bases and J by 3 bases, with 12 bases between. CDR3 DNA sequence: TGTGCCAGCCTCCGGGACGGTACAGATACGCAGTATTTT. Its translation is CASLRDGTDTQYF. The variable domain in full, with the rest retrieved from reference TRBV2 and TRBJ2-3, is EPEVTQTPSHQVTQMGQEVILRCVPISNHLYFYWYRQILGQKVEFLVSFYNNEISEKSEIFDDQFSVERPDGSNFTLKIRSTKLEDSAMYFCASLRDGTDTQYFGPGTRLTVL.

Concerning this clonotype: A single base separates this from a much larger clone, so it may be a read error. The chain combines TRBV20-1 with TRBJ2-2; 10 bases map to TRBD2. Germline CDR1 is DFQATT and CDR2 is SNEGSKA (reference sequence). This CDR3 is built from 15 residues. The J segment lost 4 bases and the V segment lost 4 bases, leaving 6 bases of the junction unmatched. The CDR3 bases are TGCAGTGCTATAGCGGGAGGAGGTAGCACCGGGGAGCTGTTTTTT. Its protein is CSAIAGGGSTGELFF.

V usage is TRBV7-3 and J usage is TRBJ2-2; 12 bases match TRBD2. Trimming at V came to 5 bases and at J to 4 bases, leaving 14 bases not matched to a gene. The CDR3 sequence is 19 residues long. In germline, CDR1 is SGHTA, CDR2 FQGTGA. DNA for the CDR3: TGTGCCAGCAGCCAACCGAGGACTAGCGGGACATCGGTCACCGGGGAGCTGTTTTTT. It is translated as CASSQPRTSGTSVTGELFF.

This chain joins TRBV29-1 and TRBJ2-5; TRBD1 matches 9 bases. The CDR3 is 15 residues long. Unmatched junction bases numbered 12, after V lost 8 bases and J lost 2 bases. Germline CDR1 and CDR2: SQVTM and ANQGSEA. Written as DNA, the CDR3 is TGCAGCACCCTCGTGGGGACAGGGAGTCAAGAGACCCAGTACTTC. Translating gives CSTLVGTGSQETQYF.

This clonotype has only a few counts. The chain links TRBV10-2 to TRBJ2-7; 7 bases line up with TRBD2. The CDR3 consists of 12 residues. The V and J ends lost 8 bases and 2 bases, in that order; junction bases with no gene match: 3. Germline lookup yields CDR1 WSHSY and CDR2 SAAADI. CDR3 region: CASGTIPYEQYF. The CDR3 coding sequence is TGCGCCAGCGGGACTATTCCCTACGAGCAGTACTTC.

V usage is TRBV9 and J usage is TRBJ2-2; D is unclear. CDR1 and CDR2 from the germline V gene are SGDLS and YYNGEE. V was pared by 4 bases and J by 9 bases, with 7 bases between. This CDR3 has 11 amino acids. CDR3 amino acids: CASSQSWELFF. CDR3 nucleotide sequence: TGTGCCAGCAGCCAGAGCTGGGAGCTGTTTTTT.

The rearrangement joins TRBV5-2 to TRBJ1-1. TRBV5-2 is termed a pseudogene. This CDR3 contains 14 residues. CDR3 in DNA: TGTGCCAGCAAGTTGGGGATTCGGGACACTGAAGCTTTCTTT. Translated, it gives CASKLGIRDTEAFF.

V usage is TRBV14 and J usage is TRBJ2-3; D might be TRBD2 (5 bases). This CDR3 comprises 16 residues. V was pared by 3 bases and J by 1 base, with 14 bases between. Germline CDR1 reads SGHDN; CDR2 reads FVKESK. CDR3 loop: CASSHLAPEGTDTQYF. CDR3 in DNA: TGTGCCAGCAGCCACTTAGCGCCGGAGGGCACAGATACGCAGTATTTT. Variable domain in full (rest from reference TRBV14 and TRBJ2-3): EAGVTQFPSHSVIEKGQTVTLRCDPISGHDNLYWYRRVMGKEIKFLLHFVKESKQDESGMPNNRFLAERTGGTYSTLKVQPAELEDSGVYFCASSHLAPEGTDTQYFGPGTRLTVL.

This clonotype was recorded at least ten times. V usage is TRBV5-1 and J usage is TRBJ2-7; TRBD1 matches at 9 bases. The CDR3 extends over 14 amino acids. Germline CDR1 is SGHRS and CDR2 is YFSETQ. The ends lost 5 bases at V and 0 bases at J; junction bases unmatched: 3. In DNA form, the CDR3 reads TGCGCCAGCAGAACAGGGGGCCCCTCCTACGAGCAGTACTTC. It yields the protein CASRTGGPSYEQYF.

The J gene is TRBJ1-2, the V gene TRBV10-3; D gene ambiguous. Trimming shortened V by 0 bases and J by 4 bases, and 9 bases separated the two germline ends. The CDR3 totals 14 residues. The V gene's germline CDR1 is ENHRY and CDR2 SYGVKD. The chain's CDR3 is CAISESTVSYGYTF. Here the CDR3 DNA reads TGTGCCATCAGTGAGTCGACGGTATCCTATGGCTACACCTTC.

The chain carries TRBV29-1 and TRBJ2-7, with no clear D. Germline assignment: CDR1 SQVTM and CDR2 ANQGSEA. Trimming removed 8 bases from V and 1 base from J, with 12 bases in between. The CDR3 is made up of 12 amino acids. The CDR3 bases are TGCAGCTTACCCGGCCGATCCTACGAGCAGTACTTC. Translated, it gives CSLPGRSYEQYF.

This rearrangement joins TRBV20-1 to TRBJ1-2; D is possibly TRBD1 (5 bases). This CDR3 comprises 14 residues. Trimming removed 1 base from V and 6 bases from J, with 15 bases in between. Per the germline V gene, CDR1 is DFQATT and CDR2 is SNEGSKA (reference sequence). The chain's CDR3 is CSARVPSGDDGYTF. The CDR3 DNA follows: TGCAGTGCTAGAGTCCCTAGCGGGGACGATGGCTACACCTTC.

This clonotype was seen ten or more times. A read error may account for a junction end that differs from germline. The chain links TRBV7-9 to TRBJ1-2, with 10 positions matching TRBD1. CDR3 length equals 15 residues. Germline assignment: CDR1 SEHNR and CDR2 FQNEAQ (reference sequence). CDR3 DNA: TGTGCCAGCAGTTTAGGGGACAGGGGTGACTATGGCTACACCTTC. Protein product: CASSLGDRGDYGYTF.

Points on this clonotype: It may be a read error: a sequence one base away is much more abundant. The rearrangement links TRBV19 to TRBJ1-2; a possible D gene is TRBD1 (6 bases). CDR3 length: 16 amino acids. CDR1 is LNHDA, CDR2 SQIVND, per germline (reference sequence). The CDR3, as DNA: TGTGCCGGTAGTTATTCCAGGGGACGGGTTGGCTATGGCTACACCTTC. It encodes CAGSYSRGRVGYGYTF.

The gene calls are TRBV11-2 and TRBJ2-6, with D possibly TRBD2 on 5 matching bases. V lost 6 bases to trimming and J lost 1 base, with 16 bases between them. The CDR3 is made up of 17 amino acids. From germline, CDR1 is SGHAT and CDR2 FQNNGV. The CDR3 DNA is TGTGCCAGCAGATCTCAACCGGGAATGTCTGGGGCCAACGTCCTGACTTTC. Translation: CASRSQPGMSGANVLTF.

The CDR3 DNA reads as TGTGCCATCAGTGAGGGACAGGGGGCTCAGCCCCAGCATTTT. This gives the protein CAISEGQGAQPQHF. The chain uses TRBV10-3 and TRBJ1-5; 11 bases line up with TRBD1. The germline CDR1 and CDR2 sequences are ENHRY and SYGVKD. Losses at the gene ends were 2 bases for V and 6 bases for J; bases not matched to a gene: 0. This CDR3 region has 14 residues.

J is TRBJ2-7 and V is TRBV2; D is uncertain. The better agreement between TRBJ2-5 and the DNA end casts doubt on the J call. There are 14 residues in the CDR3. Germline lookup yields CDR1 SNHLY and CDR2 FYNNEI. In DNA, the CDR3 is TGTGCCAGCAGTTTGGATGCGTACCAAGAGACCCAGTACTTC. Translated, it gives CASSLDAYQETQYF.

The chain has TRBV7-2 and TRBJ2-5, with D possibly TRBD2 on 6 matching bases. V was pared by 1 base and J by 4 bases, with 13 bases between. Germline-derived CDR1 and CDR2 are SGHTA and FQGNSA. This CDR3 region has 15 residues. In nucleotides, the CDR3 is TGTGCCAGCAGCTTAGAAGGGGTGCGGGGAGAGACCCAGTACTTC. It yields the protein CASSLEGVRGETQYF.

The V call is TRBV18, the J call TRBJ2-7; TRBD1 matches at 9 bases. The ends lost 3 bases at V and 0 bases at J; junction bases unmatched: 12. Germline CDR1 KGHSH, CDR2 LQKENI. The CDR3 is made up of 18 amino acids. The CDR3 reads CASSPLFTGTGSSYEQYF. The CDR3 nucleotides read TGTGCCAGCTCACCTCTCTTTACCGGGACAGGGAGCTCCTACGAGCAGTACTTC.

This clonotype has at least ten counts. V usage is TRBV7-9 and J usage is TRBJ2-7, with 11 bases identical to TRBD1. Germline-derived CDR1 and CDR2 are SEHNR and FQNEAQ (reference sequence). With V trimmed by 8 bases and J by 2 bases, 2 bases remained unmatched. The CDR3 consists of 13 residues. CDR3 sequence: CASGGQGAYEQYF. DNA of the CDR3: TGTGCCAGCGGGGGACAGGGGGCCTACGAGCAGTACTTC. Variable domain in full (rest from reference TRBV7-9 and TRBJ2-7): DTGVSQNPRHKITKRGQNVTFRCDPISEHNRLYWYRQTLGQGPEFLTYFQNEAQLEKSRLLSDRFSAERPKGSFSTLEIQRTEQGDSAMYLCASGGQGAYEQYFGPGTRLTVT.

The table lists this clonotype with a few counts. The CDR3 region is CASSKTVQSYEQYF. In nucleotides, the CDR3 is TGTGCCAGCAGTAAAACTGTTCAATCCTACGAGCAGTACTTC. The chain uses TRBV2 and TRBJ2-7; no clear D. The germline gives CDR1 SNHLY, CDR2 FYNNEI. This CDR3 is built from 14 residues. V was trimmed by 5 bases and J by 1 base, leaving 12 bases between them.